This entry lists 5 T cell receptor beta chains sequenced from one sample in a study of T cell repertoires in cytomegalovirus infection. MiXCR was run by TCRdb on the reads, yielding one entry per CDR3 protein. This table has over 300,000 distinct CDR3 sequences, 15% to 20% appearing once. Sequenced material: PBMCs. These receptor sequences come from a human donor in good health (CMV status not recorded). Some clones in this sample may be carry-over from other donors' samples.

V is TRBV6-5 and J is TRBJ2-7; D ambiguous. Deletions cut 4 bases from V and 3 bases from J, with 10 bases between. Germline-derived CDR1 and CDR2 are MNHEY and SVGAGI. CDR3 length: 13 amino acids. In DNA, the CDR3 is TGTGCCAGCAGTTCCCAATGGGGCTACGAGCAGTACTTC. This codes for CASSSQWGYEQYF.

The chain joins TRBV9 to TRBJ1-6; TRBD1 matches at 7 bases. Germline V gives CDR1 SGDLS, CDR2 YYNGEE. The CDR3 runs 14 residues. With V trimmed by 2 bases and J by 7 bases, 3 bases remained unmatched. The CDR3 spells CASSVRGTNSPLHF. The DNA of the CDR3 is TGTGCCAGCAGCGTCAGGGGGACCAATTCACCCCTCCACTTT.

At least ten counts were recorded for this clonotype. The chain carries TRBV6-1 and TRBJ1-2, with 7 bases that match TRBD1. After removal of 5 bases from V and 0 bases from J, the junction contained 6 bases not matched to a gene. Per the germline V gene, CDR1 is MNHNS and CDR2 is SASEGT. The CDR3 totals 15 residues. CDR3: CASSLGQTANYGYTF. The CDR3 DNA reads TGTGCCAGCAGTCTGGGACAGACTGCTAACTATGGCTACACCTTC.

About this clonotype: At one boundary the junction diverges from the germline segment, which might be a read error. CDR3 in amino acids: CASSEEGEGTEAFF. Written as DNA, the CDR3 is TGTGCCAGCAGCGAAGAGGGTGAGGGCACTGAAGCTTTCTTT. The chain couples TRBV2 to TRBJ1-1; D unclear. Per germline, CDR1 SNHLY and CDR2 FYNNEI. CDR3 length: 14 amino acids.

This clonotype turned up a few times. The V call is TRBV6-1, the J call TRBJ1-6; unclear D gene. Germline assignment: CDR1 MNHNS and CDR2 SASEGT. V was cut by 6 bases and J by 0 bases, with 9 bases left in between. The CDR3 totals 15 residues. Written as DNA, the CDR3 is TGTGCCAGCAGGGCCTTGAGCTCCTATAATTCACCCCTCCACTTT. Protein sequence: CASRALSSYNSPLHF.